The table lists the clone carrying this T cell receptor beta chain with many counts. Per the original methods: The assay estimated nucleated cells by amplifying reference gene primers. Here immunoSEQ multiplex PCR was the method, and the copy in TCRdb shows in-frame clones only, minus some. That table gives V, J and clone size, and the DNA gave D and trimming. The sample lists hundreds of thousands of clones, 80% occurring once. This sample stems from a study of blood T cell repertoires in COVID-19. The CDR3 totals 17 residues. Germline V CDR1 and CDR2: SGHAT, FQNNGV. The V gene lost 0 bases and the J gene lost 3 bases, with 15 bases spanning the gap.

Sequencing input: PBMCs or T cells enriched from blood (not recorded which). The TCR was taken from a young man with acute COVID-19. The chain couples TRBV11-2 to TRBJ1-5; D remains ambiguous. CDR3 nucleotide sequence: TGTGCCAGCAGCTTAGAGGCGGGGAATGGCCTCAATCAGCCCCAGCATTTT. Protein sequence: CASSLEAGNGLNQPQHF.